This paragraph reports one T cell receptor beta chain. This entry is derived from a study of blood T cell repertoires in COVID-19. In the study overall: Donors in the United States, Italy and Spain gave samples during acute or convalescent COVID-19. PBMCs, B-cell-depleted T cells, or T cells provided the cDNA or gDNA that made up the material.

In the original workflow: Counts of nucleated cells, estimated from reference gene primer amplification, were obtained. Profiled with immunoSEQ multiplex PCR; TCRdb holds only in-frame clones, not every one. D and trimming come from the DNA, and the V and J calls and clone size come from that table. Among 120,000 to 150,000 clones listed, more than 75% were seen once. The CDR3 extends over 15 amino acids. With V trimmed by 4 bases and J by 2 bases, 7 bases remained unmatched. Germline-derived CDR1 and CDR2 are MDHEN and SYDVKM. The rearrangement uses TRBV28 and TRBJ1-2, with 7 bases lining up with TRBD1. The source of this sequence is a woman in her forties or fifties with acute or convalescent COVID-19. The sequencing input was peripheral blood. Here the CDR3 reads CASSSSGTVNYGYTF. Written as DNA, the CDR3 is TGTGCCAGCAGTTCGTCCGGGACAGTAAACTATGGCTACACCTTC.